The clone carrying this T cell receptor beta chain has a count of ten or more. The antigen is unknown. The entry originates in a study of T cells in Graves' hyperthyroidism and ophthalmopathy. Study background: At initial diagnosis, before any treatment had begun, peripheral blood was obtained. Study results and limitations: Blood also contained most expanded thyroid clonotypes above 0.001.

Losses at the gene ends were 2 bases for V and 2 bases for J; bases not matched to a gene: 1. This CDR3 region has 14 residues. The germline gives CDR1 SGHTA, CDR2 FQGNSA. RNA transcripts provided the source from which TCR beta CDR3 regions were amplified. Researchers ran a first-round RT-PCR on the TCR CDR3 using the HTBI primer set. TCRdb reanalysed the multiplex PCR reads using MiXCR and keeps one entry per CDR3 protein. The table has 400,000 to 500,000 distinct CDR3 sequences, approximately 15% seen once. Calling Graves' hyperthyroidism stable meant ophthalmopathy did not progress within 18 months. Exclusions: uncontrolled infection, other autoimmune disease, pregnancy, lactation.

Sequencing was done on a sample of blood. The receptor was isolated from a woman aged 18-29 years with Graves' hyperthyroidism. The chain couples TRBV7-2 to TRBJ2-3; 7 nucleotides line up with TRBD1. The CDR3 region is CASSLRGLTDTQYF. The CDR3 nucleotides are TGTGCCAGCAGCTTAAGGGGGCTCACAGATACGCAGTATTTT.